The 25 T cell receptor beta chains listed next were all sequenced from one sample in a study of beta chain features in type 1 diabetes. Study-level results: All four CD4+ subsets of Type 1 diabetes patients contained TCRB CDR3s that were moderately but significantly shorter.

Reverse transcribing all isolated RNA meant expressed TCRB transcripts were sequenced. Assay: immunoSEQ multiplex PCR; the TCRdb copy retains only in-frame clones and omits some. The sample includes 250,000 to 350,000 clones, approximately 14% seen only once; the top ten take 0.015% to 0.02%. Their antigens remain unidentified. The sample taken for sequencing was naive CD4+ T cells from blood. Every receptor here comes from a man aged 25 to 45 with type 1 diabetes.

This clone has more than one count but fewer than ten. The gene calls are TRBV2 and TRBJ2-1; 8 bases line up with TRBD2. This CDR3 comprises 15 residues. With 6 bases clipped from V and 7 bases from J, the junction kept 11 bases outside the gene matches. In germline, CDR1 is SNHLY, CDR2 FYNNEI. DNA of the CDR3: TGTGCCAGCAGAAACGGGAGGGCCGTGGGTAATGAGCAGTTCTTC. It encodes CASRNGRAVGNEQFF.

The V call is TRBV18, the J call TRBJ2-6, with a tentative D call TRBD1 (5 bases). CDR1 is KGHSH, CDR2 LQKENI, per germline. The V end was cut by 2 bases, the J end by 0 bases, with 8 bases between. This CDR3 spans 16 amino acids. The CDR3 nucleotides read TGTGCCAGCTCACCATCGACAGTCTCTGGGGCCAACGTCCTGACTTTC. This gives the protein CASSPSTVSGANVLTF.

The CDR3: CASSPGASGPGANVLTF. Written as DNA, the CDR3 is TGTGCCAGCAGCCCGGGGGCTAGCGGACCTGGGGCCAACGTCCTGACTTTC. The chain recombines TRBV28 with TRBJ2-6; D is possibly TRBD2 (7 bases). Trimming took 6 bases from V and 2 from J, leaving 17 bases between them. Per germline, CDR1 MDHEN and CDR2 SYDVKM. The CDR3 is 17 amino acids.

There are a few counts of this clone. The chain has TRBV6-5 and TRBJ2-7; maybe TRBD2 (6 bases). The germline V gene has CDR1 MNHEY and CDR2 SVGAGI. The CDR3 consists of 14 residues. V was pared by 3 bases and J by 2 bases, with 11 bases between. CDR3 in amino acids: CASSYAGITYEQYF. CDR3 in DNA: TGTGCCAGCAGTTATGCGGGGATAACCTACGAGCAGTACTTC.

The sample holds a few counts of this clone. Other DNA sequences in this sample translate to the same CDR3. The chain employs TRBV28 and TRBJ2-7; 7 nucleotides match TRBD2. CDR1 is MDHEN, CDR2 SYDVKM, per germline. This CDR3 contains 14 residues. J was trimmed by 1 base and V by 3 bases; bases with no gene match: 3. In DNA, the CDR3 is TGTGCCAGCAGTTTGGGGGGGTCTTCCTACGAGCAGTACTTC. This encodes CASSLGGSSYEQYF.

The V gene is TRBV9, the J gene TRBJ2-1, with TRBD2 as a possible D gene (5 bases). The CDR3 runs to 17 residues. Trimming cost V 4 bases and J 5 bases, with 22 bases left between them. Germline assignment: CDR1 SGDLS and CDR2 YYNGEE. The CDR3 region has the DNA TGTGCCAGCAGCCCCCCCTTCGGACTTCTTAGCAACAATGAGCAGTTCTTC. Protein: CASSPPFGLLSNNEQFF.

This sequence joins TRBV6-1 and TRBJ2-7, with D perhaps TRBD2 (6 bases). Trimming took 1 base from V and 11 from J, leaving 12 bases between them. The germline V gene has CDR1 MNHNS and CDR2 SASEGT. CDR3 size: 12 residues. The CDR3 nucleotides are TGTGCCAGCAGTGAAGTGCGGGGTTTTAAGTACTTC. This translates into CASSEVRGFKYF.

The rearrangement joins TRBV30 to TRBJ1-1, with 8 bases aligning to TRBD1. J was trimmed by 2 bases and V by 3 bases; bases with no gene match: 2. This CDR3 contains 13 residues. Looked up from germline, CDR1 is GTSNPN and CDR2 is SVGIG (reference sequence). Here the CDR3 DNA reads TGTGCCTGGAGCGGACAGGGCAACACTGAAGCTTTCTTT. Protein product: CAWSGQGNTEAFF.

The CDR3 region is CASSPSGGHTGELFF. The DNA of the CDR3 is TGTGCCAGCAGCCCCTCGGGGGGCCACACCGGGGAGCTGTTTTTT. The chain uses TRBV13 and TRBJ2-2; D may be TRBD2 (7 bases). Germline CDR1 reads PRHDT; CDR2 reads FYEKMQ (reference sequence). The CDR3 runs 15 residues. With 5 bases removed from V and 3 bases from J, the gap between germline ends came to 13 bases. Based on the CDR3 plus reference TRBV13 and TRBJ2-2, the full variable domain is AAGVIQSPRHLIKEKRETATLKCYPIPRHDTVYWYQQGPGQDPQFLISFYEKMQSDKGSIPDRFSAQQFSDYHSELNMSSLELGDSALYFCASSPSGGHTGELFFGEGSRLTVL.

This clone turned up a few times. The chain carries TRBV29-1 and TRBJ1-3; D not resolved. CDR1 is SQVTM and CDR2 is ANQGSEA in the germline V gene. V lost 7 bases and J lost 0, with 10 bases in between. The CDR3 loop spans 13 amino acids. CDR3 nucleotides: TGCAGCGCCACAACCCACTCTGGAAACACCATATATTTT. Protein: CSATTHSGNTIYF.

This clone was seen a handful of times. The chain has TRBV19 and TRBJ2-2, with a weak D call TRBD2 (7 bases). Trimming shortened V by 5 bases and J by 5 bases, and 12 bases separated the two germline ends. Germline CDR1 and CDR2: LNHDA and SQIVND (reference sequence). This CDR3 spans 14 amino acids. The CDR3 coding sequence is TGTGCCAGTAGTGTACAGGGAGGGACCGGGGAGCTGTTTTTT. Its protein is CASSVQGGTGELFF.

This clone came up a few times. J is TRBJ2-7 and V is TRBV5-1; possible D gene TRBD1, 6 bases. Germline CDR1 SGHRS, CDR2 YFSETQ. CDR3 length: 13 amino acids. V was pared by 4 bases and J by 3 bases, with 11 bases between. CDR3 DNA: TGCGCCAGCAGCCTGGGACACCTCTACGAGCAGTACTTC. Protein: CASSLGHLYEQYF.

This clone was counted a few times. V and J are TRBV7-2 and TRBJ1-5; D perhaps matches TRBD1 (6 bases). CDR1 and CDR2 from the germline V gene are SGHTA and FQGNSA. The V gene lost 4 bases and the J gene lost 4 bases, with 8 bases spanning the gap. There are 13 residues in the CDR3. CDR3 sequence: CASSSQGNQPQHF. CDR3 nucleotide sequence: TGTGCCAGCAGCTCTCAGGGGAATCAGCCCCAGCATTTT.

This clone was observed a few times. V usage is TRBV15 and J usage is TRBJ1-1, with D tentatively TRBD1 (5 bases). The CDR3 is made up of 14 amino acids. Trimming pared 7 bases from V and 5 bases from J, leaving 17 bases between. CDR1 is LNHNV, CDR2 YYDKDF, per germline (reference sequence). CDR3 DNA sequence: TGTGCCACCACTACGGGGGGTTCGTTTACTGAAGCTTTCTTT. Amino acid sequence: CATTTGGSFTEAFF.

The chain carries TRBV28 and TRBJ2-1, with 9 positions matching TRBD2. The V gene end was trimmed by 6 bases and the J gene end by 10 bases; junction bases not matched to a gene: 13. CDR1 and CDR2 (germline): MDHEN, SYDVKM. This CDR3 comprises 15 residues. The CDR3 loop reads CASRGGGRATVEQFF. The CDR3 DNA follows: TGTGCCAGCAGGGGGGGCGGGAGGGCCACCGTCGAGCAGTTCTTC. Based on the CDR3 plus reference TRBV28 and TRBJ2-1, the full variable domain is DVKVTQSSRYLVKRTGEKVFLECVQDMDHENMFWYRQDPGLGLRLIYFSYDVKMKEKGDIPEGYSVSREKKERFSLILESASTNQTSMYLCASRGGGRATVEQFFGPGTRLTVL.

The rearrangement joins TRBV28 to TRBJ1-5, with a tentative D call TRBD1 (5 bases). CDR1 is MDHEN and CDR2 is SYDVKM in the germline V gene. This CDR3 region has 17 residues. V was shortened by 7 bases and J by 1 base, with 20 bases between the two germline ends. DNA of the CDR3: TGTGCCAGCATGATCGGACACCCATCGATGAGCAATCAGCCCCAGCATTTT. Its translation: CASMIGHPSMSNQPQHF.

CDR3 residues: CASSITDSTDTQYF. The CDR3 coding sequence is TGCGCCAGCAGCATTACGGACTCCACAGATACGCAGTATTTT. V gene TRBV5-1 combines with J gene TRBJ2-3; D is possibly TRBD2 (5 bases). The germline V gene has CDR1 SGHRS and CDR2 YFSETQ. With 4 bases removed from V and 2 bases from J, the gap between germline ends came to 11 bases. The CDR3 loop spans 14 amino acids. Filled out from reference TRBV5-1 and TRBJ2-3, the complete variable domain reads KAGVTQTPRYLIKTRGQQVTLSCSPISGHRSVSWYQQTPGQGLQFLFEYFSETQRNKGNFPGRFSGRQFSNSRSEMNVSTLELGDSALYLCASSITDSTDTQYFGPGTRLTVL.

The rearrangement joins TRBV30 to TRBJ1-5; D is unresolved. This CDR3 comprises 13 residues. Germline V CDR1 and CDR2: GTSNPN, SVGIG (reference sequence). V lost 2 bases and J 5 bases, leaving 10 bases between the germline ends. This CDR3 is CAWSKGRDQPQHF. In DNA form, the CDR3 reads TGTGCCTGGAGTAAAGGGAGGGATCAGCCCCAGCATTTT.

This clone was seen more than once but under ten times. V gene TRBV25-1 combines with J gene TRBJ2-7; TRBD1 is a possible D gene (6 bases). Germline lookup yields CDR1 MGHDK and CDR2 SYGVNS. V lost 1 base, J lost 6 bases, and 16 bases lay in between. This CDR3 is built from 15 residues. CDR3 amino acids: CASSESGDRSFEQYF. The CDR3 DNA sequence: TGTGCCAGCAGTGAATCAGGGGACCGCTCTTTCGAGCAGTACTTC.

This clone has only a few counts. The chain links TRBV5-1 to TRBJ2-2; TRBD1 agrees at 9 bases. V trimming: 4 bases; J trimming: 1 base; junction bases outside the gene matches: 5. The CDR3 sequence is 16 residues long. Germline V gene data show CDR1 as SGHRS and CDR2 as YFSETQ. This chain's CDR3 is CASSPAGQGNTGELFF. The CDR3 DNA reads TGCGCCAGCAGCCCTGCGGGACAGGGGAACACCGGGGAGCTGTTTTTT.

This clone was detected only a few times. This chain uses TRBV30 with TRBJ2-2, with a weak D call TRBD2 (5 bases). This CDR3 has 14 amino acids. Trimming pared 2 bases from V and 1 base from J, leaving 8 bases between. Germline V gene lookup returns CDR1 GTSNPN and CDR2 SVGIG (reference sequence). The CDR3 is CAWSKAGNTGELFF. The CDR3 coding sequence is TGTGCCTGGAGTAAGGCGGGGAACACCGGGGAGCTGTTTTTT. Full variable domain (remainder filled in from reference TRBV30 and TRBJ2-2): SQTIHQWPATLVQPVGSPLSLECTVEGTSNPNLYWYRQAAGRGLQLLFYSVGIGQISSEVPQNLSASRPQDRQFILSSKKLLLSDSGFYLCAWSKAGNTGELFFGEGSRLTVL.

This clone was counted a few times. The chain couples TRBV5-5 to TRBJ1-2; D is unclear. Between the trimmed V and J ends, which lost 4 bases and 4 bases, there was a span of 14 bases. The CDR3 covers 14 residues. CDR1 is SGHKS, CDR2 YYEKEE, per germline (reference sequence). The CDR3 DNA reads as TGTGCCAGCAGCCCCCTCTCGGTGGTCTATGGCTACACCTTC. It encodes CASSPLSVVYGYTF.

This clone was seen a handful of times. This chain uses TRBV5-1 with TRBJ2-1; D perhaps matches TRBD2 (6 bases). Germline CDR1 reads SGHRS; CDR2 reads YFSETQ. The CDR3 covers 17 residues. Trimming cost V 4 bases and J 0 bases, with 17 bases left between them. DNA for the CDR3: TGCGCCAGCAGCCGCCTTGGGGCGACTAGCTCCTACAATGAGCAGTTCTTC. Protein: CASSRLGATSSYNEQFF.

V is TRBV4-1 and J is TRBJ2-2, with D possibly TRBD1 on 6 matching bases. V gave up 1 base and J gave up 6 bases, with 12 bases separating them. The CDR3 runs 15 residues. Germline V gene lookup returns CDR1 MGHRA and CDR2 YSYEKL. The CDR3 DNA sequence: TGCGCCAGCAGCCAAGCCAGGGGAACGGCCGGGGAGCTGTTTTTT. Amino acid sequence: CASSQARGTAGELFF.

The chain combines TRBV5-1 with TRBJ1-1; D perhaps matches TRBD1 (5 bases). Trimming stripped 2 bases from V and 4 bases from J, with 9 bases between. CDR3 size: 13 residues. Germline V gene lookup returns CDR1 SGHRS and CDR2 YFSETQ. DNA of the CDR3: TGCGCCAGCAGCTTCCTTGGGGCCACTGAAGCTTTCTTT. Its translation is CASSFLGATEAFF.